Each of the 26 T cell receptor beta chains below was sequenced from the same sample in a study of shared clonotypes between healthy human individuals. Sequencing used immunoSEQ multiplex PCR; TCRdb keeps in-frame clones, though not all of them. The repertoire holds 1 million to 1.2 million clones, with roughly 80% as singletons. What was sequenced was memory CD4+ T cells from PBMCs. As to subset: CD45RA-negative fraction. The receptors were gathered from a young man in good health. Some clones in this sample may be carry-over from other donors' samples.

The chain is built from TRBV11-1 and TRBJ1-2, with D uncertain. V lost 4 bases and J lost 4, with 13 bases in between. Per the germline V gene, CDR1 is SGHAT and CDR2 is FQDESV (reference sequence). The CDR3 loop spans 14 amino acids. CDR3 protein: CASSSTLTSYGYTF. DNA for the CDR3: TGTGCCAGCAGCTCAACCCTGACGAGCTATGGCTACACCTTC. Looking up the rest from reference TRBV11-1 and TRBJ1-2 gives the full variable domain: EAEVAQSPRYKITEKSQAVAFWCDPISGHATLYWYRQILGQGPELLVQFQDESVVDDSQLPKDRFSAERLKGVDSTLKIQPAELGDSAMYLCASSSTLTSYGYTFGSGTRLTVV.

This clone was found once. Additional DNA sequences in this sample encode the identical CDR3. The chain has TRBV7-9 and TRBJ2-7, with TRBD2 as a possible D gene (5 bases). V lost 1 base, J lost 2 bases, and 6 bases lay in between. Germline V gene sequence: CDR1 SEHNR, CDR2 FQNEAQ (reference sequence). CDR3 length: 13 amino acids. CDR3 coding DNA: TGTGCCAGCAGCTTAGTCGGGACCTACGAGCAGTACTTC. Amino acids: CASSLVGTYEQYF.

The CDR3 region has the DNA TGTGCCAGCAGCTTAGCAATCGGCGCAGCCTATAGCAATCAGCCCCAGCATTTT. It codes for CASSLAIGAAYSNQPQHF. The chain employs TRBV7-8 and TRBJ1-5; D call uncertain. Germline V gene lookup returns CDR1 SGHVS and CDR2 FQNEAQ. The V and J ends lost 0 bases and 0 bases respectively, with 15 bases between them. CDR3 size: 18 residues. The full variable domain, with the rest looked up from reference TRBV7-8 and TRBJ1-5, is GAGVSQSPRYKVAKRGQDVALRCDPISGHVSLFWYQQALGQGPEFLTYFQNEAQLDKSGLPSDRFFAERPEGSVSTLKIQRTQQEDSAVYLCASSLAIGAAYSNQPQHFGDGTRLSIL.

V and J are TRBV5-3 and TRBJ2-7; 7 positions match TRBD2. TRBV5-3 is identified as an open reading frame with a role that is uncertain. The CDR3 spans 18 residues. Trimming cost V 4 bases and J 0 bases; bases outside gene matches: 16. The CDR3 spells CARSADPSGKKHSYEQYF. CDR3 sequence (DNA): TGTGCCAGAAGCGCGGACCCTAGCGGCAAGAAACACTCCTACGAGCAGTACTTC.

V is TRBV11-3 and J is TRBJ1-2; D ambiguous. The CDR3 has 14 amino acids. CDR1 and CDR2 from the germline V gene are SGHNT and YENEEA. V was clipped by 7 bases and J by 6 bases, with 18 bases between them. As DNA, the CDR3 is TGTGCCAGCACCCCTTGGCTGGGGATGGATGGCTACACCTTC. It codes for CASTPWLGMDGYTF.

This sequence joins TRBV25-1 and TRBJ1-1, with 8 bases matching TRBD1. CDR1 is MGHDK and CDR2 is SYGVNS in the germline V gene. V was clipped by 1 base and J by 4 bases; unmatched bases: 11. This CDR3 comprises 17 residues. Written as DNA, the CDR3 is TGTGCCAGCAGTGAATTTGGGACAGGCCAGAGGGTCACTGAAGCTTTCTTT. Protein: CASSEFGTGQRVTEAFF.

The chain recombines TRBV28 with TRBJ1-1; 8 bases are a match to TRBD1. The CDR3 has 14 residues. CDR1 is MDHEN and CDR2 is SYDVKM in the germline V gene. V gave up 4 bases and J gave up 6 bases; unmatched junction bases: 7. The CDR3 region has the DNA TGTGCCAGCAGTTCCATGGACAGGGACTCTGAAGCTTTCTTT. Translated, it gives CASSSMDRDSEAFF.

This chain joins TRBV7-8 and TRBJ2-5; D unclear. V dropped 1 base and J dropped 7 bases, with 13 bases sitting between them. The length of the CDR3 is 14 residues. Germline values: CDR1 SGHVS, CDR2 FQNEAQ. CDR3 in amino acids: CASSLDPPGGTQYF. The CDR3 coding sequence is TGTGCCAGCAGCTTAGATCCCCCGGGCGGGACCCAGTACTTC.

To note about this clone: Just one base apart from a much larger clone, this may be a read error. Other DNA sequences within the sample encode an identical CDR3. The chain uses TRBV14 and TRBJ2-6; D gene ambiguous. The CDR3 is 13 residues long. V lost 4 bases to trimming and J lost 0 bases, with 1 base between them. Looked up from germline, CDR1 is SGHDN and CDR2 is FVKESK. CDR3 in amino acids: CASSLSGANVLTF. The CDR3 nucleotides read TGTGCCAGCAGCCTCTCTGGGGCCAACGTCCTGACTTTC.

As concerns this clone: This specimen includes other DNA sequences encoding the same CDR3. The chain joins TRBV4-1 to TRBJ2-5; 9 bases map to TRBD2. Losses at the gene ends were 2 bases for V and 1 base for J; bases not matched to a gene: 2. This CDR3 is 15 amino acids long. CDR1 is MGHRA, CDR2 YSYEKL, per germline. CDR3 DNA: TGCGCCAGCAGCCAACTGGGACTAGCCCAAGAGACCCAGTACTTC. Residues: CASSQLGLAQETQYF.

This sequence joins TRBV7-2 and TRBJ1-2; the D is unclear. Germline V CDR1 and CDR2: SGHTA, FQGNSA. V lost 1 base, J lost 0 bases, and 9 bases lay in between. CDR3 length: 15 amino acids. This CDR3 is CASSLGPIANYGYTF. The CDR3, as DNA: TGTGCCAGCAGCTTAGGACCCATTGCTAACTATGGCTACACCTTC.

CDR3 DNA sequence: TGTGCCAGCAGCCGAACTTCTTGGAGGGGGGGAGAAAGGGATGAGCAGTTCTTC. This sequence encodes CASSRTSWRGGERDEQFF. The V gene is TRBV4-2, the J gene TRBJ2-1, with D tentatively TRBD2 (7 bases). This CDR3 region has 18 residues. Germline V lookup: CDR1 LGHNA, CDR2 YNFKEQ. V was shortened by 4 bases and J by 8 bases, with 27 bases between the two germline ends.

CDR3 in DNA: TGTGCCAGCAGCTTGGGCGGGAGGAACATTCAGTACTTC. Protein product: CASSLGGRNIQYF. The chain has TRBV7-9 and TRBJ2-4; TRBD2 agrees at 8 bases. The germline CDR1 and CDR2 sequences are SEHNR and FQNEAQ (reference sequence). V dropped 3 bases and J dropped 7; count of bases not matched to a gene: 2. The CDR3 is 13 amino acids. The full variable domain, rest sourced from reference TRBV7-9 and TRBJ2-4, is DTGVSQNPRHKITKRGQNVTFRCDPISEHNRLYWYRQTLGQGPEFLTYFQNEAQLEKSRLLSDRFSAERPKGSFSTLEIQRTEQGDSAMYLCASSLGGRNIQYFGAGTRLSVL.

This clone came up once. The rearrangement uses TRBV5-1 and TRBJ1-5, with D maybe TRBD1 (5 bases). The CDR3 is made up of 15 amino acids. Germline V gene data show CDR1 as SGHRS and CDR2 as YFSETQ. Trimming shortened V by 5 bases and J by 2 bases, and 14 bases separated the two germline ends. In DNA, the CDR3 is TGCGCCAGCAGTCCAGCAGGGTGGGGCAATCAGCCCCAGCATTTT. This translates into CASSPAGWGNQPQHF.

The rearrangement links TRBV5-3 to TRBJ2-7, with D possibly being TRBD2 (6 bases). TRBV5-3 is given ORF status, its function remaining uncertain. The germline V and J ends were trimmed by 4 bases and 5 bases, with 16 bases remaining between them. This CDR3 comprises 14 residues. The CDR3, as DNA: TGTGCCAGAAGCACCCACGGGAGCCGAGACGAGCAGTACTTC. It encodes CARSTHGSRDEQYF.

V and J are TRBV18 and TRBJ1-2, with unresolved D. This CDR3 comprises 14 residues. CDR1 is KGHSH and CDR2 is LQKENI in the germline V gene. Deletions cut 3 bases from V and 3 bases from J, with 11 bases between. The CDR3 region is CASSPTAADYGYTF. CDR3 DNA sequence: TGTGCCAGCTCACCGACGGCAGCCGACTATGGCTACACCTTC.

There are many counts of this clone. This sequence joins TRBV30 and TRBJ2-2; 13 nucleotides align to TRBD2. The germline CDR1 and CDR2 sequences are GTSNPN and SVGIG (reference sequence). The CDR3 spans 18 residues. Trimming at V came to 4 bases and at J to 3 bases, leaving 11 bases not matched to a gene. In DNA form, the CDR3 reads TGTGCCTGGACCCACCCGGGACTAGCGGGAACACACACCGGGGAGCTGTTTTTT. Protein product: CAWTHPGLAGTHTGELFF.

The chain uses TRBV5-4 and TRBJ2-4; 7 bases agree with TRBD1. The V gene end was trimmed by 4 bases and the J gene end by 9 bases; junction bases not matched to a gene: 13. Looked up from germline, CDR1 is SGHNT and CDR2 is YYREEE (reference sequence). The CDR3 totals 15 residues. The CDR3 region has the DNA TGTGCCAGCAGCAAGACAGGGACGGCAACCCGCATTCAGTACTTC. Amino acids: CASSKTGTATRIQYF.

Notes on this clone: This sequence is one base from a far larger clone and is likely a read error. The chain's CDR3 is CAWSVSFGSEQYF. CDR3 sequence (DNA): TGTGCCTGGAGTGTGTCCTTCGGAAGCGAGCAGTACTTC. The genes are TRBV30 and TRBJ2-7; D is ambiguous. The CDR3 length is 13 residues. Germline CDR1 GTSNPN, CDR2 SVGIG (reference sequence). Trimming pared 0 bases from V and 6 bases from J, leaving 12 bases between.

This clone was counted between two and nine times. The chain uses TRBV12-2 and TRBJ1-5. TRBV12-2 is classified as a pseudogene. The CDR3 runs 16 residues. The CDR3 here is CASRLHGGGAPQPQHF. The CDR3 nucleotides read TGTGCAAGTCGACTACACGGCGGGGGGGCTCCCCAGCCCCAGCATTTT.

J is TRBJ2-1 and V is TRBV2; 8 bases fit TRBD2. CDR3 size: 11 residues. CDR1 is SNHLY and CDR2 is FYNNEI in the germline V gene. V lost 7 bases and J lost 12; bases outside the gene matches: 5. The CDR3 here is CASTLAGRQFF. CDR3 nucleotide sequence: TGTGCCAGCACCTTAGCGGGAAGGCAGTTCTTC.

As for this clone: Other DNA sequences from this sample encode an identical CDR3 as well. The CDR3 is CASSLSNEQFF. The CDR3 nucleotides read TGTGCCAGCAGCTTATCCAATGAGCAGTTCTTC. The chain carries TRBV7-2 and TRBJ2-1, with D unclear. The CDR3 loop spans 11 amino acids. In germline, CDR1 is SGHTA, CDR2 FQGNSA. V was clipped by 2 bases and J by 6 bases, with 2 bases between them.

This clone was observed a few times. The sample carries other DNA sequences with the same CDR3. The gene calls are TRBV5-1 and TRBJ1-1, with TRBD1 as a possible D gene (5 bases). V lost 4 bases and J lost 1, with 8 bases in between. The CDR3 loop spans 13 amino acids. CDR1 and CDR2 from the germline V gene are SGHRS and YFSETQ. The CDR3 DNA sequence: TGCGCCAGCAGCGCGCAGGGGAACACTGAAGCTTTCTTT. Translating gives CASSAQGNTEAFF.

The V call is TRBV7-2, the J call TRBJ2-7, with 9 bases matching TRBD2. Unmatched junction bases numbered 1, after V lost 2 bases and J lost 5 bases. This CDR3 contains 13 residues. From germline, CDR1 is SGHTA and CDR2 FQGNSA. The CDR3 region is CASSLLAGHEQYF. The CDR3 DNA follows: TGTGCCAGCAGCTTACTAGCGGGACACGAGCAGTACTTC.

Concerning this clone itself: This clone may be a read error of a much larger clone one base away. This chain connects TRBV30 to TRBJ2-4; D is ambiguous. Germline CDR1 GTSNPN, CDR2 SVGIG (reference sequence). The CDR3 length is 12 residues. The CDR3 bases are TGTGCCTGGGGTGTATCCGGAAACATTCAGTACTTC. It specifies CAWGVSGNIQYF.

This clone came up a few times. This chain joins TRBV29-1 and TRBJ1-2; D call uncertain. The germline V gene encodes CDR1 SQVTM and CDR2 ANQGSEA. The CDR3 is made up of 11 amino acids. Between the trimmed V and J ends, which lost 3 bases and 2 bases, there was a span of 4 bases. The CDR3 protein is CSVEGNYGYTF. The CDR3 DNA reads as TGCAGCGTTGAGGGGAACTATGGCTACACCTTC.